These T cell receptor beta chains were read from a single sample in a study of cytomegalovirus exposure and HLA in healthy donors. Assay: immunoSEQ multiplex PCR; the TCRdb copy retains only in-frame clones and omits some. The sample shows approximately 110,000 clones, approximately 69% of them seen only once. Source material: PBMCs. The receptors shown here come from a middle-aged woman in good health and CMV-seropositive. Each CDR3 is given with its conserved first and last residue. D genes are given only for firm matches. Only some rows state a clone size, as once, few, many or a class for expanded clones.

j_gene: TRBJ1-1
len: 15
v_gene: TRBV11-2
d_gene: NA
abundance: NA
CDR3nt: TGTGCCAGCAGCGCGATAAGGGGGAAGAACACTGAAGCTTTCTTT
CDR3aa: CASSAIRGKNTEAFF

j_gene: TRBJ2-1
len: 15
v_gene: TRBV19
d_gene: NA
abundance: NA
CDR3nt: TGTGCCAGTAGTACCTACGGGGGATATTACAATGAGCAGTTCTTC
CDR3aa: CASSTYGGYYNEQFF

j_gene: TRBJ2-1
len: 17
v_gene: TRBV11-3
d_gene: TRBD2
abundance: NA
CDR3nt: TGTGCCAGCAGCTTAGATCAAGGTCTAGCGGGACGGAATGAGCAGTTCTTC
CDR3aa: CASSLDQGLAGRNEQFF

j_gene: TRBJ1-1
len: 11
v_gene: TRBV6-5
d_gene: NA
abundance: NA
CDR3nt: TGTGCCAGCGGATTCACAGATGAAGCTTTCTTT
CDR3aa: CASGFTDEAFF

j_gene: TRBJ2-1
len: 16
v_gene: TRBV18
d_gene: NA
abundance: few
CDR3nt: TGTGCCAGCTCACCACCGCAACAGAGCTCCTACAATGAGCAGTTCTTC
CDR3aa: CASSPPQQSSYNEQFF

j_gene: TRBJ2-7
len: 14
v_gene: TRBV6-1
d_gene: TRBD1
abundance: NA
CDR3nt: TGTGCCAGCAGTGAGACAGGGAGCTCCTACGAGCAGTACTTC
CDR3aa: CASSETGSSYEQYF

j_gene: TRBJ1-2
len: 15
v_gene: TRBV2
d_gene: TRBD1
abundance: NA
CDR3nt: TGTGCCAGCAGTCCAAGCAGACAGGGGGCGTATGGCTACACCTTC
CDR3aa: CASSPSRQGAYGYTF

j_gene: TRBJ2-5
len: 15
v_gene: TRBV9
d_gene: NA
abundance: NA
CDR3nt: TGTGCCAGCAGGATGGGGGGACGGGTTGGAGAGACCCAGTACTTC
CDR3aa: CASRMGGRVGETQYF

j_gene: TRBJ2-1
len: 15
v_gene: TRBV7-6
d_gene: TRBD2
abundance: NA
CDR3nt: TGTGCCAGCAGTCACACTAGCGGAGCCTACAATGAGCAGTTCTTC
CDR3aa: CASSHTSGAYNEQFF

j_gene: TRBJ2-5
len: 11
v_gene: TRBV25-1
d_gene: NA
abundance: NA
CDR3nt: TGTGCCAGCAGTGAATCGGGGACCCAGTACTTC
CDR3aa: CASSESGTQYF

j_gene: TRBJ2-3
len: 15
v_gene: TRBV6-5
d_gene: TRBD1
abundance: NA
CDR3nt: TGTGCCATATTACCCTCGACAGGGTCCACAGATACGCAGTATTTT
CDR3aa: CAILPSTGSTDTQYF

j_gene: TRBJ1-1
len: 15
v_gene: TRBV4-1
d_gene: NA
abundance: few
CDR3nt: TGCGCCAGCAGCCTCCGACACGGGGGGAACACTGAAGCTTTCTTT
CDR3aa: CASSLRHGGNTEAFF

j_gene: TRBJ1-2
len: 12
v_gene: TRBV19
d_gene: NA
abundance: NA
CDR3nt: TGTGCCAGTAGTATACAGGAGGAGGGCTACACCTTC
CDR3aa: CASSIQEEGYTF

j_gene: TRBJ2-3
len: 15
v_gene: TRBV6-6
d_gene: TRBD2
abundance: NA
CDR3nt: TGTGCCAGCAGTTATGTTGGCGGGAGATCAGATACGCAGTATTTT
CDR3aa: CASSYVGGRSDTQYF

j_gene: TRBJ2-2
len: 17
v_gene: TRBV27
d_gene: TRBD2
abundance: NA
CDR3nt: TGTGCCAGCAGTCTCCTTAGCGGGGCTACGAACACCGGGGAGCTGTTTTTT
CDR3aa: CASSLLSGATNTGELFF

j_gene: TRBJ1-2
len: 11
v_gene: TRBV28
d_gene: NA
abundance: NA
CDR3nt: TGTGCCAGCAGTAACCCGCGTGGCTACACCTTC
CDR3aa: CASSNPRGYTF

j_gene: TRBJ1-1
len: 12
v_gene: TRBV29-1
d_gene: NA
abundance: few
CDR3nt: TGCAGCGTTAGCGACGGAAACACTGAAGCTTTCTTT
CDR3aa: CSVSDGNTEAFF

j_gene: TRBJ1-3
len: 13
v_gene: TRBV7-2
d_gene: NA
abundance: NA
CDR3nt: TGTGCCAGCAGCTTACAGGGGGGAAACACCATATATTTT
CDR3aa: CASSLQGGNTIYF

j_gene: TRBJ2-7
len: 15
v_gene: TRBV7-2
d_gene: NA
abundance: NA
CDR3nt: TGTGCCAGCAGCTTAGGGATAGGGACAACCTACGAGCAGTACTTC
CDR3aa: CASSLGIGTTYEQYF

j_gene: TRBJ2-7
len: 13
v_gene: TRBV6-5
d_gene: TRBD1
abundance: few
CDR3nt: TGTGCCAGCAGTTTGTACAGGGGCTACGAGCAGTACTTC
CDR3aa: CASSLYRGYEQYF

j_gene: TRBJ2-3
len: 16
v_gene: TRBV28
d_gene: TRBD2
abundance: once
CDR3nt: TGTGCCAGCAGTTTAGGTAGCGGGTCTAGCACAGATACGCAGTATTTT
CDR3aa: CASSLGSGSSTDTQYF

j_gene: TRBJ1-2
len: 14
v_gene: TRBV7-2
d_gene: NA
abundance: NA
CDR3nt: TGTGCCAGCAGCTTAGAAGGAGGAAACTATGGCTACACCTTC
CDR3aa: CASSLEGGNYGYTF

j_gene: TRBJ2-3
len: 14
v_gene: TRBV30
d_gene: NA
abundance: NA
CDR3nt: TGTGCCTGGAGTGTTCTAGGACTCAGGGATACGCAGTATTTT
CDR3aa: CAWSVLGLRDTQYF

j_gene: TRBJ1-5
len: 13
v_gene: TRBV27
d_gene: NA
abundance: few
CDR3nt: TGTGCCAGCAGGAAACAGGTAGATCAGCCCCAGCATTTT
CDR3aa: CASRKQVDQPQHF

j_gene: TRBJ2-2
len: 16
v_gene: TRBV7-3
d_gene: NA
abundance: once
CDR3nt: TGTGCCAGCAGCTTAAATGGAATACAGGGCACCGGGGAGCTGTTTTTT
CDR3aa: CASSLNGIQGTGELFF

j_gene: TRBJ1-5
len: 16
v_gene: TRBV7-9
d_gene: NA
abundance: once
CDR3nt: TGTGCCAGCAGCGCCGGGACAACTGGCTTCAATCAGCCCCAGCATTTT
CDR3aa: CASSAGTTGFNQPQHF

j_gene: TRBJ2-7
len: 14
v_gene: TRBV7-9
d_gene: NA
abundance: NA
CDR3nt: TGTGCCAGCAGCCCGAGACTTGGAGACTACGAGCAGTACTTC
CDR3aa: CASSPRLGDYEQYF

j_gene: TRBJ2-1
len: 15
v_gene: TRBV9
d_gene: TRBD2
abundance: few
CDR3nt: TGTGCCAGCAGCGCTAGCGGGGGGGCCGGCAATGAGCAGTTCTTC
CDR3aa: CASSASGGAGNEQFF

j_gene: TRBJ1-1
len: 13
v_gene: TRBV7-3
d_gene: NA
abundance: NA
CDR3nt: TGTGCCAGCAGCTCCAACAGGAACACTGAAGCTTTCTTT
CDR3aa: CASSSNRNTEAFF

j_gene: TRBJ1-1
len: 14
v_gene: TRBV5-1
d_gene: TRBD1
abundance: few
CDR3nt: TGCGCCAGCAGCTTAGGGACAGGGTACACTGAAGCTTTCTTT
CDR3aa: CASSLGTGYTEAFF

j_gene: TRBJ1-2
len: 12
v_gene: TRBV7-9
d_gene: NA
abundance: few
CDR3nt: TGTGCCAGCAGTCCCAGGAACTATGGCTACACCTTC
CDR3aa: CASSPRNYGYTF

j_gene: TRBJ2-2
len: 14
v_gene: TRBV4-3
d_gene: NA
abundance: NA
CDR3nt: TGCGCCAGCAGCCAAAAACAGAACACCGGGGAGCTGTTTTTT
CDR3aa: CASSQKQNTGELFF

j_gene: TRBJ2-7
len: 19
v_gene: TRBV4-2
d_gene: NA
abundance: few
CDR3nt: TGTGCCAGCAGCCAAGACAGCGAGGGGGTGGCTAGTCTAAACTACGAGCAGTACTTC
CDR3aa: CASSQDSEGVASLNYEQYF

j_gene: TRBJ2-5
len: 14
v_gene: TRBV9
d_gene: NA
abundance: few
CDR3nt: TGTGCCAGCACACCCCCAGGGGGGAGAGAGACCCAGTACTTC
CDR3aa: CASTPPGGRETQYF

j_gene: TRBJ2-3
len: 14
v_gene: TRBV4-1
d_gene: NA
abundance: NA
CDR3nt: TGCGCCAGCAGCCAAGACAGGGTAGCAGATACGCAGTATTTT
CDR3aa: CASSQDRVADTQYF

j_gene: TRBJ1-2
len: 14
v_gene: TRBV6-1
d_gene: NA
abundance: NA
CDR3nt: TGTGCCAGCAGTCTCAGGGATCACACGTATGGCTACACCTTC
CDR3aa: CASSLRDHTYGYTF

j_gene: TRBJ1-2
len: 14
v_gene: TRBV2
d_gene: NA
abundance: NA
CDR3nt: TGTGCCAGCAGTGATAGGCAGGGGAACTATGGCTACACCTTC
CDR3aa: CASSDRQGNYGYTF

j_gene: TRBJ1-1
len: 14
v_gene: TRBV7-8
d_gene: TRBD1
abundance: few
CDR3nt: TGTGCCAGCCGAGGGACAGGGGGGTACACTGAAGCTTTCTTT
CDR3aa: CASRGTGGYTEAFF

j_gene: TRBJ2-7
len: 14
v_gene: TRBV5-5
d_gene: TRBD2
abundance: NA
CDR3nt: TGTGCCAGCAGCAGTAGCGGGAGCTCCTACGAGCAGTACTTC
CDR3aa: CASSSSGSSYEQYF

j_gene: TRBJ2-7
len: 13
v_gene: TRBV19
d_gene: NA
abundance: few
CDR3nt: TGTGCCACAAAGACGCGGGACTCCTACGAGCAGTACTTC
CDR3aa: CATKTRDSYEQYF

j_gene: TRBJ1-4
len: 14
v_gene: TRBV6-1
d_gene: TRBD1
abundance: NA
CDR3nt: TGTGCCAGCAGTGAAGCCCGGACAGGGGGAAAACTGTTTTTT
CDR3aa: CASSEARTGGKLFF

j_gene: TRBJ2-7
len: 14
v_gene: TRBV23-1
d_gene: NA
abundance: NA
CDR3nt: TGCGCCAGCAGTCAAAGAGACAGCTCCTACGAGCAGTACTTC
CDR3aa: CASSQRDSSYEQYF

j_gene: TRBJ1-4
len: 14
v_gene: TRBV5-6
d_gene: NA
abundance: few
CDR3nt: TGTGCCAGCAGCTTTGACAGGCTCCATGAAAAACTGTTTTTT
CDR3aa: CASSFDRLHEKLFF

j_gene: TRBJ2-7
len: 17
v_gene: TRBV6-1
d_gene: TRBD1
abundance: NA
CDR3nt: TGTGCCAGCAGTGAGGGGAAGAGGGGGCGCAGCCAATACGAGCAGTACTTC
CDR3aa: CASSEGKRGRSQYEQYF

j_gene: TRBJ2-2
len: 15
v_gene: TRBV25-1
d_gene: TRBD1
abundance: NA
CDR3nt: TGTGCCAGCAGTTTGACAGGGGCGAAAACCGGGGAGCTGTTTTTT
CDR3aa: CASSLTGAKTGELFF

j_gene: TRBJ2-2
len: 17
v_gene: TRBV28
d_gene: TRBD2
abundance: NA
CDR3nt: TGTGCCAGCAGAGGGCTTACTAGCGGGAGTAACACCGGGGAGCTGTTTTTT
CDR3aa: CASRGLTSGSNTGELFF

j_gene: TRBJ2-1
len: 12
v_gene: TRBV5-6
d_gene: NA
abundance: NA
CDR3nt: TGTGCCAGCAGCTTGCGCAGGGTAAAGCAGTTCTTC
CDR3aa: CASSLRRVKQFF

j_gene: TRBJ1-1
len: 14
v_gene: TRBV6-5
d_gene: NA
abundance: NA
CDR3nt: TGTGCCAGCAGCCCCCGGGGACCGGAGGGTGAAGCTTTCTTT
CDR3aa: CASSPRGPEGEAFF

j_gene: TRBJ2-1
len: 18
v_gene: TRBV4-1
d_gene: TRBD2
abundance: NA
CDR3nt: TGCGCCAGCAGCCAAGATGGGGATAGCGGGAGGGGGTACAATGAGCAGTTCTTC
CDR3aa: CASSQDGDSGRGYNEQFF

j_gene: TRBJ1-2
len: 15
v_gene: TRBV6-5
d_gene: NA
abundance: NA
CDR3nt: TGTGCCAGCAGCTCCCCCTCTCAGGGAAACTATGGCTACACCTTC
CDR3aa: CASSSPSQGNYGYTF

j_gene: TRBJ1-2
len: 15
v_gene: TRBV29-1
d_gene: NA
abundance: NA
CDR3nt: TGCAGCGTTGAAGAAATGGGCAGAGTCAAATATGGCTACACCTTC
CDR3aa: CSVEEMGRVKYGYTF

j_gene: TRBJ2-7
len: 14
v_gene: TRBV19
d_gene: NA
abundance: few
CDR3nt: TGTGCCAGTAGTAATGGTAGGGGTCATTACGAGCAGTACTTC
CDR3aa: CASSNGRGHYEQYF

j_gene: TRBJ2-4
len: 17
v_gene: TRBV4-2
d_gene: TRBD2
abundance: once
CDR3nt: TGTGCCAGCAGCCAAGAGACTAGCGGGAGGGCCAAAAACATTCAGTACTTC
CDR3aa: CASSQETSGRAKNIQYF

j_gene: TRBJ2-1
len: 15
v_gene: TRBV11-2
d_gene: TRBD2
abundance: NA
CDR3nt: TGTGCCAGCAGCTCGGGACTAGCGTCCTACAATGAGCAGTTCTTC
CDR3aa: CASSSGLASYNEQFF

j_gene: TRBJ1-2
len: 13
v_gene: TRBV30
d_gene: NA
abundance: NA
CDR3nt: TGTGCCTGGAGTCTAGACAGGCACTATGGCTACACCTTC
CDR3aa: CAWSLDRHYGYTF

j_gene: TRBJ1-5
len: 15
v_gene: TRBV28
d_gene: NA
abundance: NA
CDR3nt: TGTGCCAGCAGCCGGACAGTTTATAGCAATCAGCCCCAGCATTTT
CDR3aa: CASSRTVYSNQPQHF

j_gene: TRBJ2-7
len: 13
v_gene: TRBV6-1
d_gene: TRBD1
abundance: NA
CDR3nt: TGTGCCAGCACGGGACAGGGAAGCTACGAGCAGTACTTC
CDR3aa: CASTGQGSYEQYF

j_gene: TRBJ1-2
len: 14
v_gene: TRBV6-1
d_gene: NA
abundance: few
CDR3nt: TGTGCCAGCAGTCTTGCCGGACTTACGCAAGGCTACACCTTC
CDR3aa: CASSLAGLTQGYTF

j_gene: TRBJ1-2
len: 14
v_gene: TRBV7-9
d_gene: NA
abundance: NA
CDR3nt: TGTGCCAGCAGCTCCGCGGGATCCGTGAATGGCTACACCTTC
CDR3aa: CASSSAGSVNGYTF

j_gene: TRBJ1-6
len: 19
v_gene: TRBV18
d_gene: TRBD1
abundance: NA
CDR3nt: TGTGCCAGCTCACCGTTACGACAGGGTCCGAGCTCCTATAATTCACCCCTCCACTTT
CDR3aa: CASSPLRQGPSSYNSPLHF